The 30 T cell receptor beta chains listed next were all sequenced from one sample in a study of T cells after yellow fever vaccination. Using its own MiXCR run on the 5' RACE reads, TCRdb lists one record per CDR3 protein. The table shows approximately 330,000 distinct CDR3 sequences, with roughly 4.3% occurring only once. The sample consisted of PBMCs, taken 5 days after the yellow fever booster vaccination. These receptors were collected from a young man who received the YFV17D yellow fever vaccine.

Ten or more counts support this clonotype. The V call is TRBV20-1, the J call TRBJ1-2; 9 bases fit TRBD1. After removal of 6 bases from V and 4 bases from J, the junction contained 3 bases not matched to a gene. This CDR3 is built from 12 residues. Germline V gene sequence: CDR1 DFQATT, CDR2 SNEGSKA (reference sequence). CDR3 in DNA: TGCAGTGCCACGGACAGGGGCTATGGCTACACCTTC. It encodes CSATDRGYGYTF.

This clonotype was seen repeatedly, ten times or more. The CDR3 nucleotides read TGCGCCAGCAGCCAAGAACAGGGGTCCTACGAGCAGTACTTC. Translation gives CASSQEQGSYEQYF. The chain carries TRBV4-3 and TRBJ2-7, with 7 bases that match TRBD1. The CDR3 is made up of 14 amino acids. CDR1 and CDR2 from the germline V gene are LGHNA and YSLEER. The V and J ends lost 0 bases and 1 base, in that order; junction bases with no gene match: 0.

This chain links TRBV12-3 or TRBV12-4 with TRBJ1-6; TRBD1 matches 9 bases. CDR3 length equals 15 residues. The ends lost 5 bases at V and 6 bases at J; junction bases unmatched: 5. CDR3 nucleotides: TGTGCCAGCAGTCAACAGGGGGCGGTTAATTCACCCCTCCACTTT. Residues: CASSQQGAVNSPLHF.

This clonotype was recorded at least ten times. The rearrangement joins TRBV5-4 to TRBJ2-5; D ambiguous. The CDR3 runs 14 residues. Trimming took off 0 bases at V and 1 base at J, with 7 bases between the two ends. CDR1 is SGHNT, CDR2 YYREEE, per germline (reference sequence). CDR3 sequence (DNA): TGTGCCAGCAGCTTGGGTCGGGTCCAAGAGACCCAGTACTTC. Its protein product is CASSLGRVQETQYF.

This clonotype has more than one count but fewer than ten. The chain joins TRBV19 to TRBJ1-5; 8 bases are a match to TRBD1. With V trimmed by 8 bases and J by 5 bases, 11 bases remained unmatched. The germline V gene encodes CDR1 LNHDA and CDR2 SQIVND (reference sequence). The CDR3 is made up of 15 amino acids. The DNA for the CDR3 is TGTGCCAGTTCTCAAAGCTCCAGGGGGCATCAGCCCCAGCATTTT. It codes for CASSQSSRGHQPQHF.

This clonotype was recorded a few times. J is TRBJ1-2 and V is TRBV6-2 or TRBV6-3; D unclear. CDR3 length equals 13 residues. Trimming left V 8 bases short and J 2 bases short, with 12 bases between. The germline V gene encodes CDR1 MNHEY and CDR2 SVGEGT. In nucleotides, the CDR3 is TGTGCCAGCTCGAAAGGACGGAACTATGGCTACACCTTC. It translates to CASSKGRNYGYTF.

The chain links TRBV19 to TRBJ2-2, with D perhaps TRBD1 (5 bases). The V gene's germline CDR1 is LNHDA and CDR2 SQIVND (reference sequence). Trimming shortened V by 7 bases and J by 7 bases, and 13 bases separated the two germline ends. This CDR3 region has 13 residues. The CDR3 DNA reads as TGTGCCAGTAAGGAACAGGTTGGCGGGGAGCTGTTTTTT. This translates into CASKEQVGGELFF.

This clonotype appeared many times. The gene calls are TRBV29-1 and TRBJ1-1; TRBD1 matches 7 bases. V was clipped by 3 bases and J by 3 bases; unmatched bases: 4. Germline CDR1 is SQVTM and CDR2 is ANQGSEA. The CDR3 has 13 amino acids. CDR3 sequence (DNA): TGCAGCGTTGATACAGGGGAGGACACTGAAGCTTTCTTT. Encoded protein: CSVDTGEDTEAFF.

This clonotype was recorded at least ten times. This rearrangement joins TRBV4-1 to TRBJ2-2; 7 bases agree with TRBD2. The V gene end was trimmed by 3 bases and the J gene end by 8 bases; junction bases not matched to a gene: 12. Looked up from germline, CDR1 is MGHRA and CDR2 is YSYEKL. The CDR3 consists of 16 residues. The CDR3 coding sequence is TGCGCCAGCAGCCAGTCCTGGGGGGGAAGTATGGGGGAGCTGTTTTTT. Its protein product is CASSQSWGGSMGELFF.

This clonotype was picked up a small number of times. The chain uses TRBV14 and TRBJ2-5, with 13 nucleotides matching TRBD2. V shed 1 base, J shed 4 bases, and the junction held 6 bases outside the gene matches. CDR3 length equals 17 residues. The germline CDR1 and CDR2 sequences are SGHDN and FVKESK. The CDR3 here is CASSQGSGLAGAETQYF. The CDR3 DNA reads TGTGCCAGCAGCCAAGGATCAGGACTAGCGGGGGCAGAGACCCAGTACTTC.

This clonotype was counted a few times. This chain connects TRBV20-1 to TRBJ2-3, with D unresolved. The CDR3 contains 14 residues. CDR1 is DFQATT and CDR2 is SNEGSKA in the germline V gene (reference sequence). V was clipped by 0 bases and J by 4 bases, with 11 bases between them. In nucleotides, the CDR3 is TGCAGTGCTAGAGACCCAAATTCGGCAGATACGCAGTATTTT. It encodes CSARDPNSADTQYF.

The chain couples TRBV4-1 to TRBJ2-7; D not certain. CDR3 length: 14 amino acids. Trimming cost V 3 bases and J 4 bases, with 13 bases left between them. Germline-derived CDR1 and CDR2 are MGHRA and YSYEKL. The CDR3 sequence is CASSQDPVGYEQYF. For the CDR3, the DNA is TGCGCCAGCAGCCAGGATCCGGTAGGTTACGAGCAGTACTTC.

This clonotype was seen only a few times. J is TRBJ2-1 and V is TRBV5-1; TRBD2 matches 8 bases. Germline-derived CDR1 and CDR2 are SGHRS and YFSETQ. Trimming removed 1 base from V and 3 bases from J; junction bases left unmatched: 3. The CDR3 is 15 amino acids. CDR3: CASSLLTSDYNEQFF. CDR3 DNA sequence: TGCGCCAGCAGCTTGTTGACTAGCGACTACAATGAGCAGTTCTTC.

This CDR3 reads CASSLVPGQGYGYTF. The DNA of the CDR3 is TGTGCCAGCAGTTTAGTCCCGGGACAGGGGTATGGCTACACCTTC. V is TRBV28 and J is TRBJ1-2; TRBD1 matches at 10 bases. The CDR3 sequence is 15 residues long. The V gene's germline CDR1 is MDHEN and CDR2 SYDVKM. J was trimmed by 5 bases and V by 2 bases; bases with no gene match: 5.

The gene calls are TRBV5-1 and TRBJ2-7, with D tentatively TRBD1 (6 bases). The CDR3 totals 15 residues. CDR1 is SGHRS and CDR2 is YFSETQ in the germline V gene. Trimming stripped 2 bases from V and 0 bases from J, with 12 bases between. The CDR3 is CASSFLGHSSYEQYF. CDR3 DNA sequence: TGCGCCAGCAGCTTTTTGGGACACAGCTCCTACGAGCAGTACTTC.

The chain is built from TRBV29-1 and TRBJ1-2; D is ambiguous. V lost 8 bases and J lost 2, with 9 bases in between. The CDR3 runs 11 residues. Germline-derived CDR1 and CDR2 are SQVTM and ANQGSEA. CDR3 in DNA: TGCAGCCGGCCGCGCAACTATGGCTACACCTTC. Residues: CSRPRNYGYTF.

This clonotype was observed at least ten times. The chain couples TRBV15 to TRBJ2-7; D might be TRBD2 (5 bases). V was pared by 2 bases and J by 4 bases, with 18 bases between. The CDR3 covers 16 residues. The germline gives CDR1 LNHNV, CDR2 YYDKDF (reference sequence). CDR3 loop: CATSRIPLGGRYEQYV. CDR3 DNA: TGTGCCACCAGCAGAATACCCCTCGGAGGAAGGTACGAGCAGTACGTC.

This clonotype was detected only a few times. The chain recombines TRBV5-1 with TRBJ1-4; D remains ambiguous. The CDR3 runs to 14 residues. The ends were cut back, 4 bases at V and 8 bases at J, with 15 bases in the middle. Per germline, CDR1 SGHRS and CDR2 YFSETQ. CDR3 protein: CASSPLPPREKLFF. CDR3 nucleotide sequence: TGCGCCAGCAGCCCCCTACCCCCCAGAGAAAAACTGTTTTTT.

This chain joins TRBV15 and TRBJ2-3, with 8 bases matching TRBD1. The CDR3 loop spans 16 amino acids. The trim removed 2 bases at V and 2 bases at J, leaving 6 bases unmatched. In germline, CDR1 is LNHNV, CDR2 YYDKDF (reference sequence). CDR3 in amino acids: CATSRRRTGNTDTQYF. The DNA for the CDR3 is TGTGCCACCAGCAGAAGAAGGACAGGGAACACAGATACGCAGTATTTT.

The chain recombines TRBV27 with TRBJ2-1; 8 positions agree with TRBD2. This CDR3 spans 17 amino acids. In germline, CDR1 is MNHEY, CDR2 SMNVEV (reference sequence). V shed 7 bases, J shed 12 bases, and the junction held 23 bases outside the gene matches. The CDR3 region has the DNA TGTGCCAGCACCAAACCGGGGGGCAGGTTAGCGGGGCTTAGGCAGTTCTTC. The encoded protein is CASTKPGGRLAGLRQFF.

This clonotype occurred a few times. The gene calls are TRBV7-9 and TRBJ1-6, with D unclear. The CDR3 runs 12 residues. The V and J ends lost 4 bases and 14 bases respectively, with 12 bases between them. Per the germline V gene, CDR1 is SEHNR and CDR2 is FQNEAQ (reference sequence). In nucleotides, the CDR3 is TGTGCCAGCAGCTCCGACCGTAGGGCCCTCCACTTT. This translates into CASSSDRRALHF.

J is TRBJ1-2 and V is TRBV19; D uncertain. This CDR3 comprises 18 residues. The V gene's germline CDR1 is LNHDA and CDR2 SQIVND (reference sequence). V lost 0 bases and J lost 2, with 19 bases in between. The CDR3, as DNA: TGTGCCAGTAGTATAGATCGTGGCCGCAGCCCTACGAACTATGGCTACACCTTC. It encodes CASSIDRGRSPTNYGYTF.

This clonotype has a count of ten or more. V is TRBV25-1 and J is TRBJ1-1; D gene ambiguous. Germline V gene sequence: CDR1 MGHDK, CDR2 SYGVNS. Trimming left V 0 bases short and J 1 base short, with 6 bases between. This CDR3 spans 14 amino acids. The CDR3 protein is CASSEYRQNTEAFF. The DNA of the CDR3 is TGTGCCAGCAGTGAATATAGACAGAACACTGAAGCTTTCTTT.

This clonotype has more than one count but fewer than ten. The rearrangement uses TRBV12-3 or TRBV12-4 and TRBJ2-6; unclear D gene. The V and J ends lost 3 bases and 8 bases respectively, with 5 bases between them. The CDR3 runs to 12 residues. The CDR3 nucleotides are TGTGCCAGCAGTTTGTCTTCCAACGTCCTGACTTTC. It codes for CASSLSSNVLTF.

This clonotype was detected only a few times. This chain uses TRBV5-1 with TRBJ1-1, with D possibly being TRBD1 (5 bases). CDR3 length: 15 amino acids. Trimming removed 4 bases at V and 0 bases at J, with 13 bases between. From germline, CDR1 is SGHRS and CDR2 YFSETQ. The CDR3 DNA reads TGCGCCAGCAGCGAGCAGGCAGGGTTGAACACTGAAGCTTTCTTT. This translates into CASSEQAGLNTEAFF.

This clonotype occurred a few times. The rearrangement uses TRBV5-4 and TRBJ1-1; possibly TRBD1 for D (6 bases). Between the trimmed V and J ends, which lost 4 bases and 2 bases, there was a span of 9 bases. Germline V gene lookup returns CDR1 SGHNT and CDR2 YYREEE (reference sequence). CDR3 length: 13 residues. The CDR3 sequence is CASSGGHNTEAFF. The CDR3 bases are TGTGCCAGCAGCGGGGGACACAACACTGAAGCTTTCTTT. The entire variable domain, with the rest obtained from reference TRBV5-4 and TRBJ1-1, is as follows: ETGVTQSPTHLIKTRGQQVTLRCSSQSGHNTVSWYQQALGQGPQFIFQYYREEENGRGNFPPRFSGLQFPNYSSELNVNALELDDSALYLCASSGGHNTEAFFGQGTRLTVV.

This clonotype was counted a few times. The chain uses TRBV6-5 and TRBJ1-2; D is perhaps TRBD1 (5 bases). Germline V CDR1 and CDR2: MNHEY, SVGAGI. The length of the CDR3 is 13 residues. V gave up 2 bases and J gave up 4 bases, with 8 bases separating them. The CDR3 is CASSYPGSYGYTF. In nucleotides, the CDR3 is TGTGCCAGCAGTTACCCAGGGAGCTATGGCTACACCTTC.

The V call is TRBV28, the J call TRBJ2-1, with D hard to call. This CDR3 region has 13 residues. Germline-derived CDR1 and CDR2 are MDHEN and SYDVKM. V lost 1 base to trimming and J lost 6 bases, with 7 bases between them. The CDR3 here is CASSLFPLNEQFF. CDR3 nucleotides: TGTGCCAGCAGTTTATTTCCCCTCAATGAGCAGTTCTTC.

This clonotype was seen repeatedly, ten times or more. The chain couples TRBV28 to TRBJ1-1, with D unresolved. The ends were cut back, 2 bases at V and 7 bases at J, with 11 bases in the middle. The CDR3 length is 13 residues. Germline-derived CDR1 and CDR2 are MDHEN and SYDVKM. CDR3 sequence reads: CASSLLGKREAFF. DNA for the CDR3: TGTGCCAGCAGTTTACTGGGGAAGCGTGAAGCTTTCTTT.

This clonotype was picked up a small number of times. The V call is TRBV3-1, the J call TRBJ1-5, with a weak D call TRBD1 (5 bases). Between the trimmed V and J ends, which lost 5 bases and 6 bases, there was a span of 11 bases. The germline CDR1 and CDR2 sequences are LGHDT and YNNKEL (reference sequence). The CDR3 is made up of 13 amino acids. Here the CDR3 reads CASSEIGGQPQHF. CDR3 bases: TGTGCCAGCAGCGAGATTGGGGGTCAGCCCCAGCATTTT.